Below are 31 T cell receptor beta chains sequenced from a single sample in a study of blood T cell repertoires in COVID-19. Profiled with immunoSEQ multiplex PCR; TCRdb holds only in-frame clones, not every one. The data show fewer than 300,000 clones, about nine tenths seen once. Specimen: PBMCs or T cells enriched from blood (not recorded which). The receptors shown here come from a woman aged 40-49 years with acute COVID-19.

This chain connects TRBV4-3 to TRBJ1-2; tentative D call: TRBD1 (6 bases). Germline values: CDR1 LGHNA, CDR2 YSLEER. The V and J ends lost 1 base and 7 bases respectively, with 10 bases between them. The CDR3 runs 13 residues. CDR3 loop: CASSQAQGGGYTF. The CDR3 region has the DNA TGCGCCAGCAGCCAAGCACAGGGCGGTGGCTACACCTTC.

The V gene is TRBV5-1, the J gene TRBJ1-6; 9 bases are shared with TRBD1. This CDR3 comprises 15 residues. V lost 3 bases to trimming and J lost 9 bases; unmatched junction nucleotides: 7. Germline V gene lookup returns CDR1 SGHRS and CDR2 YFSETQ. CDR3 coding DNA: TGCGCCAGCAGCTCAGCCGGGACAGGGAGTTCACCCCTCCACTTT. Its protein product is CASSSAGTGSSPLHF.

V is TRBV28 and J is TRBJ1-2; D ambiguous. Trimming shortened V by 6 bases and J by 3 bases, and 14 bases separated the two germline ends. Germline V CDR1 and CDR2: MDHEN, SYDVKM. The CDR3 totals 14 residues. CDR3 protein: CASSPSGNYYGYTF. The CDR3 region has the DNA TGTGCCAGCAGCCCCTCGGGGAACTACTATGGCTACACCTTC.

The chain recombines TRBV15 with TRBJ2-7; no clear D. The germline V gene has CDR1 LNHNV and CDR2 YYDKDF (reference sequence). This CDR3 spans 11 amino acids. Trimming took 4 bases from V and 4 from J, leaving 5 bases between them. The CDR3 sequence is CATSNKYEQYF. CDR3 coding DNA: TGTGCCACCAGCAATAAATACGAGCAGTACTTC.

The gene calls are TRBV2 and TRBJ2-7, with D maybe TRBD2 (5 bases). The CDR3 contains 13 residues. Per germline, CDR1 SNHLY and CDR2 FYNNEI. Trimming left V 9 bases short and J 2 bases short, with 14 bases between. The CDR3 protein is CASGPGTTYEQYF. The DNA of the CDR3 is TGTGCCAGTGGGCCGGGAACCACCTACGAGCAGTACTTC. Based on the CDR3 plus reference TRBV2 and TRBJ2-7, the full variable domain is EPEVTQTPSHQVTQMGQEVILRCVPISNHLYFYWYRQILGQKVEFLVSFYNNEISEKSEIFDDQFSVERPDGSNFTLKIRSTKLEDSAMYFCASGPGTTYEQYFGPGTRLTVT.

This clone was recorded once. V gene TRBV6-1 combines with J gene TRBJ2-7, with D perhaps TRBD2 (5 bases). CDR3 length equals 16 residues. Trimming cost V 1 base and J 2 bases, with 15 bases left between them. CDR1 MNHNS and CDR2 SASEGT come from the germline V gene. The chain's CDR3 is CASSEGVGPSTYEQYF. The CDR3 bases are TGTGCCAGCAGTGAAGGGGTCGGCCCTAGCACCTACGAGCAGTACTTC.

The chain has TRBV11-3 and TRBJ2-5; 9 nucleotides align to TRBD2. The V and J ends lost 2 bases and 5 bases, in that order; junction bases with no gene match: 12. CDR3 length equals 17 residues. The germline V gene encodes CDR1 SGHNT and CDR2 YENEEA. The CDR3 region is CASSLTPLAGWSETQYF. DNA of the CDR3: TGTGCCAGCAGCTTAACACCGCTAGCGGGATGGAGCGAGACCCAGTACTTC.

The chain is built from TRBV5-4 and TRBJ1-3; TRBD1 aligns across 8 bases. Germline V gene data show CDR1 as SGHNT and CDR2 as YYREEE (reference sequence). This CDR3 contains 16 residues. V was pared by 3 bases and J by 0 bases, with 5 bases of the junction left unmatched. CDR3 DNA sequence: TGTGCCAGCAGCTCGGGACAGGCGAACTCTGGAAACACCATATATTTT. Its translation: CASSSGQANSGNTIYF.

J is TRBJ1-4 and V is TRBV2, with 7 positions matching TRBD1. V dropped 7 bases and J dropped 6; count of bases not matched to a gene: 11. The CDR3 has 15 residues. Germline V gives CDR1 SNHLY, CDR2 FYNNEI. The CDR3 reads CASKKQGTSDEKLFF. The CDR3 region has the DNA TGTGCCAGCAAAAAACAGGGGACCTCCGATGAAAAACTGTTTTTT.

The V call is TRBV7-9, the J call TRBJ1-6; no clear D. Germline CDR1 and CDR2: SEHNR and FQNEAQ (reference sequence). CDR3 length: 18 residues. Trimming took 3 bases from V and 0 from J, leaving 15 bases between them. The CDR3 spells CASSLRAGGSSYNSPLHF. CDR3 DNA sequence: TGTGCCAGCAGCTTGCGGGCCGGTGGATCCTCCTATAATTCACCCCTCCACTTT.

V and J are TRBV28 and TRBJ2-7; 12 bases are shared with TRBD2. Germline CDR1 is MDHEN and CDR2 is SYDVKM. The CDR3 is made up of 13 amino acids. J was trimmed by 3 bases and V by 7 bases; bases with no gene match: 1. The CDR3 nucleotides read TGTGCCAGCACGACTAGCGGGAGCTACGAGCAGTACGTC. This codes for CASTTSGSYEQYV.

The genes are TRBV7-2 and TRBJ2-4, with D perhaps TRBD1 (6 bases). The V gene lost 3 bases and the J gene lost 1 base, with 10 bases spanning the gap. This CDR3 is 15 amino acids long. Germline V CDR1 and CDR2: SGHTA, FQGNSA. The CDR3 loop reads CASSLDSWAKNIQYF. CDR3 nucleotides: TGTGCCAGCAGCTTGGACAGTTGGGCCAAAAACATTCAGTACTTC. Drawing the rest from reference TRBV7-2 and TRBJ2-4, the complete variable domain is GAGVSQSPSNKVTEKGKDVELRCDPISGHTALYWYRQSLGQGLEFLIYFQGNSAPDKSGLPSDRFSAERTGGSVSTLTIQRTQQEDSAVYLCASSLDSWAKNIQYFGAGTRLSVL.

A word on this clone: A junction end diverges from the germline sequence, so it may reflect a read error. V and J are TRBV9 and TRBJ1-2; 7 bases are shared with TRBD1. The length of the CDR3 is 13 residues. From germline, CDR1 is SGDLS and CDR2 YYNGEE. CDR3 nucleotide sequence: TGTGCCAGCAGTGTAGAAGGGACAGTCGGCTACACCTTC. Translation gives CASSVEGTVGYTF.

This chain connects TRBV24-1 to TRBJ2-3; 8 nucleotides line up with TRBD1. This CDR3 contains 18 residues. With 2 bases clipped from V and 2 bases from J, the junction kept 11 bases outside the gene matches. Germline assignment: CDR1 KGHDR and CDR2 SFDVKD. For the CDR3, the DNA is TGTGCCACCAGTGATTCCCCATCGACAGGGGCGATCACAGATACGCAGTATTTT. Translating gives CATSDSPSTGAITDTQYF.

CDR3 nucleotides: TGTGCCAGTAGTGCCTCCGGGACTAGCGGGAGGGCCCTATTTGAGCAGTACTTC. This translates into CASSASGTSGRALFEQYF. The chain carries TRBV19 and TRBJ2-7; 16 bases align to TRBD2. The CDR3 covers 18 residues. Germline CDR1 is LNHDA and CDR2 is SQIVND (reference sequence). V shed 5 bases and J 7 bases; nucleotides not matched to a gene: 14.

The chain couples TRBV7-2 to TRBJ1-4; D uncertain. V was cut by 5 bases and J by 8 bases, with 15 bases left in between. This CDR3 region has 14 residues. Germline V gene sequence: CDR1 SGHTA, CDR2 FQGNSA. The CDR3 here is CASSPGFTREKLFF. For the CDR3, the DNA is TGTGCCAGCAGCCCGGGGTTCACCCGCGAAAAACTGTTTTTT.

This sequence joins TRBV11-3 and TRBJ1-2; D is perhaps TRBD1 (6 bases). The germline V gene has CDR1 SGHNT and CDR2 YENEEA. Trimming left V 5 bases short and J 4 bases short, with 20 bases between. This CDR3 has 16 residues. This CDR3 reads CASSPVQGSGSYGYTF. The CDR3 region has the DNA TGTGCCAGCAGCCCTGTACAGGGTAGTGGGTCCTATGGCTACACCTTC.

V and J are TRBV9 and TRBJ1-5, with 8 bases matching TRBD1. Germline CDR1 is SGDLS and CDR2 is YYNGEE. The length of the CDR3 is 13 residues. V was clipped by 4 bases and J by 7 bases; unmatched bases: 4. The CDR3 DNA reads TGTGCCAGCAGCCGACAGGGGTTCCAGCCCCAGCATTTT. Protein product: CASSRQGFQPQHF. The full variable domain, in which reference TRBV9 and TRBJ1-5 provide the parts outside the CDR3, is DSGVTQTPKHLITATGQRVTLRCSPRSGDLSVYWYQQSLDQGLQFLIQYYNGEERAKGNILERFSAQQFPDLHSELNLSSLELGDSALYFCASSRQGFQPQHFGDGTRLSIL.

The J gene is TRBJ1-1, the V gene TRBV14; D not certain. Germline CDR1 is SGHDN and CDR2 is FVKESK. The CDR3 extends over 14 amino acids. V was clipped by 1 base and J by 1 base, with 7 bases between them. The CDR3 sequence: CASSQAVSNTEAFF. The DNA of the CDR3 is TGTGCCAGCAGCCAAGCTGTTTCGAACACTGAAGCTTTCTTT.

This chain joins TRBV5-6 and TRBJ1-3; D is perhaps TRBD1 (5 bases). CDR1 is SGHDT and CDR2 is YYEEEE in the germline V gene. CDR3 length equals 14 residues. The germline V and J ends were trimmed by 5 bases and 0 bases, with 9 bases remaining between them. The CDR3 DNA reads as TGTGCCAGCAGTGGGGGGAGCTCTGGAAACACCATATATTTT. It specifies CASSGGSSGNTIYF.

In DNA, the CDR3 is TGCGCCAGCAGTGAGTCGACAGTACAAAGTATGCAGGCTTTCTTT. This codes for CASSESTVQSMQAFF. The chain joins TRBV10-1 to TRBJ1-1, with D tentatively TRBD1 (5 bases). CDR3 length: 15 amino acids. Trimming stripped 0 bases from V and 11 bases from J, with 19 bases between. The germline V gene has CDR1 WNHNN and CDR2 SYGVQD (reference sequence).

The V gene is TRBV9, the J gene TRBJ1-1, with a possible D match to TRBD1 (5 bases). From germline, CDR1 is SGDLS and CDR2 YYNGEE. V was pared by 4 bases and J by 4 bases, with 14 bases between. The CDR3 contains 14 residues. In DNA form, the CDR3 reads TGTGCCAGCAGCCCCCCCGGCAGGGTCACTGAAGCTTTCTTT. Translation: CASSPPGRVTEAFF.

This rearrangement joins TRBV6-5 to TRBJ1-2; TRBD1 might be the D (6 bases). V lost 5 bases, J lost 6 bases, and 19 bases lay in between. The CDR3 covers 15 residues. Germline V gives CDR1 MNHEY, CDR2 SVGAGI. In nucleotides, the CDR3 is TGTGCCAGCAGTCGAAGAAGGGACATGGGGGATGGCTACACCTTC. Translation: CASSRRRDMGDGYTF.

The chain has TRBV5-1 and TRBJ1-1; tentative D call: TRBD1 (5 bases). Germline V gene lookup returns CDR1 SGHRS and CDR2 YFSETQ. Trimming took off 0 bases at V and 11 bases at J, with 14 bases between the two ends. This CDR3 contains 13 residues. In DNA, the CDR3 is TGCGCCAGCAGCTTGGGAGTATTCCGGGGGGCTTTCTTT. Its protein product is CASSLGVFRGAFF.

The rearrangement uses TRBV28 and TRBJ2-6, with D unclear. V was clipped by 5 bases and J by 2 bases, with 4 bases between them. The CDR3 is 13 residues long. The germline V gene encodes CDR1 MDHEN and CDR2 SYDVKM. The CDR3, as DNA: TGTGCCAGCAGTAAGCCTGGGGCCAACGTCCTGACTTTC. It specifies CASSKPGANVLTF.

The rearrangement uses TRBV6-5 and TRBJ1-3, with D unclear. Germline CDR1 reads MNHEY; CDR2 reads SVGAGI. V gave up 10 bases and J gave up 4 bases, with 8 bases separating them. CDR3 size: 11 residues. The DNA of the CDR3 is TGTGCCACCCTAGACGGAAACACCATATATTTT. Its protein product is CATLDGNTIYF.

The V gene is TRBV5-1, the J gene TRBJ1-6, with TRBD1 identical over 8 bases. The CDR3 length is 14 residues. The V gene end was trimmed by 5 bases and the J gene end by 15 bases; junction bases not matched to a gene: 13. Germline CDR1 is SGHRS and CDR2 is YFSETQ. CDR3 amino acids: CASRKTGESTYLHF. CDR3 in DNA: TGCGCCAGCAGAAAGACAGGGGAGTCGACTTACCTCCACTTT.

The CDR3 nucleotides are TGTGCCAGCAGCTCCGAAGCGGGGGGCTCCTACAATGAGCAGTTCTTC. This gives the protein CASSSEAGGSYNEQFF. The chain has TRBV11-3 and TRBJ2-1; TRBD2 matches 9 bases. Germline CDR1 is SGHNT and CDR2 is YENEEA. V lost 4 bases, J lost 0 bases, and 4 bases stayed unmatched. The CDR3 is made up of 16 amino acids.

J is TRBJ1-6 and V is TRBV7-9; the match to TRBD1 covers 9 bases. Per the germline V gene, CDR1 is SEHNR and CDR2 is FQNEAQ (reference sequence). CDR3 size: 13 residues. V lost 5 bases to trimming and J lost 14 bases; unmatched junction nucleotides: 7. CDR3: CASSITGTGTLHF. The CDR3 DNA reads TGTGCCAGCAGCATAACCGGGACAGGGACCCTCCACTTT.

The V call is TRBV10-3, the J call TRBJ1-2; 9 nucleotides line up with TRBD1. There are 18 residues in the CDR3. After removal of 10 bases from V and 8 bases from J, the junction contained 26 bases not matched to a gene. Per the germline V gene, CDR1 is ENHRY and CDR2 is SYGVKD. The CDR3 region is CAKKPGPGQGYLAEGYTF. The CDR3 region has the DNA TGTGCCAAAAAACCCGGGCCGGGACAGGGTTATTTGGCCGAGGGCTACACCTTC.

The genes are TRBV10-2 and TRBJ2-3; no firm D call. V was pared by 6 bases and J by 2 bases, with 18 bases between. Germline CDR1 WSHSY, CDR2 SAAADI. This CDR3 spans 16 amino acids. DNA for the CDR3: TGCGCCAGCAGCCCAGTTGGCCGTATTTCCACAGATACGCAGTATTTT. Protein product: CASSPVGRISTDTQYF.